This TCR beta chain was retrieved from a study of shared clonotypes between healthy human individuals. The CDR3 length is 13 residues. Germline V gene sequence: CDR1 SNHLY, CDR2 FYNNEI. V gave up 9 bases and J gave up 4 bases; unmatched junction bases: 7. The assay was carried out at the deep level. The repertoire was sequenced with immunoSEQ multiplex PCR; TCRdb's copy has only in-frame clones and lacks some. The sample yields more than 2,000,000 clones, around 90% seen once. Concerning this clone itself: What it binds is not known.

Whole-study results and caveats: Only a few donors were included, so the genetic and exposure-history diversity represented was limited. Memory subsets generally showed smaller estimated richness than naive subsets did.

The sample taken for sequencing was naive CD4+ T cells sorted from blood. The subset: CD45RA+ positively selected. The TCR comes from a man aged 18 to 35 in good health. The rearrangement joins TRBV2 to TRBJ1-1, with TRBD1 matching over 8 bases. The CDR3 bases are TGTGCCAGATCTTACAGGGGGACCACTGAAGCTTTCTTT. Its protein is CARSYRGTTEAFF.